The 8 T cell receptor beta chains given below trace back to one sample, sequenced in a study of CD8 T cells in ankylosing spondylitis. Study observations and caveats: Apparently characteristic of ankylosing spondylitis blood was a TCR beta motif (roughly eight highly homologous variants).

These receptors have no known antigen. MiXCR, run by TCRdb on the 5' RACE reads, gives a single entry per CDR3 protein. Altogether 100,000 to 150,000 distinct CDR3 sequences are present, roughly a sixth being singletons, with the ten largest covering roughly 30%. Sequenced material: blood, either unsorted or a sorted T cell fraction (not recorded which). Receptors originate from a male donor with ankylosing spondylitis.

The gene calls are TRBV9 and TRBJ2-2, with 8 nucleotides matching TRBD2. The CDR3 sequence is 16 residues long. The trim removed 2 bases at V and 6 bases at J, leaving 9 bases unmatched. CDR1 is SGDLS, CDR2 YYNGEE, per germline. The CDR3 coding sequence is TGTGCCAGCAGCGTTCTCCCGGGAGGGGGATCCGGGGAGCTGTTTTTT. It is translated as CASSVLPGGGSGELFF.

The chain joins TRBV2 to TRBJ2-2; unclear D gene. The CDR3 spans 12 residues. The ends were cut back, 7 bases at V and 4 bases at J, with 7 bases in the middle. Per the germline V gene, CDR1 is SNHLY and CDR2 is FYNNEI. This chain's CDR3 is CASTRATGELFF. CDR3 DNA sequence: TGTGCCAGCACCCGGGCCACCGGGGAGCTGTTTTTT.

The J gene is TRBJ2-7, the V gene TRBV7-9; no clear D gene. The CDR3 is 15 amino acids. Germline CDR1 SEHNR, CDR2 FQNEAQ (reference sequence). Trimming pared 5 bases from V and 2 bases from J, leaving 16 bases between. The DNA for the CDR3 is TGTGCCAGCAGCCCCGCCGACGGGCCAACCTACGAGCAGTACTTC. This translates into CASSPADGPTYEQYF.

The V call is TRBV20-1, the J call TRBJ2-7; maybe TRBD1 (6 bases). Germline V CDR1 and CDR2: DFQATT, SNEGSKA (reference sequence). The CDR3 extends over 15 amino acids. The V end was cut by 3 bases, the J end by 0 bases, with 15 bases between. CDR3 sequence reads: CSASPDRFLSYEQYF. The DNA of the CDR3 is TGCAGTGCTAGCCCCGACAGGTTCCTCTCCTACGAGCAGTACTTC.

This clonotype was seen more than once but under ten times. The gene calls are TRBV4-3 and TRBJ2-1; TRBD1 agrees at 8 bases. The CDR3 spans 15 residues. CDR1 is LGHNA, CDR2 YSLEER, per germline. With V trimmed by 0 bases and J by 12 bases, 10 bases remained unmatched. CDR3 region: CASSQDGLQGDRQFF. The CDR3 DNA is TGCGCCAGCAGCCAAGATGGACTACAGGGGGATCGGCAGTTCTTC.

This clonotype was seen a few times. The J gene is TRBJ2-1, the V gene TRBV7-9; TRBD2 aligns across 7 bases. The germline gives CDR1 SEHNR, CDR2 FQNEAQ (reference sequence). The CDR3 extends over 14 amino acids. The ends lost 7 bases at V and 10 bases at J; junction bases unmatched: 13. The CDR3 sequence is CASTGGGLPPEQFF. CDR3 bases: TGTGCCAGCACGGGGGGAGGACTTCCCCCAGAGCAGTTCTTC.

This clonotype was recorded a few times. The J gene is TRBJ1-2, the V gene TRBV7-9, with D possibly matching TRBD1 (5 bases). Germline-derived CDR1 and CDR2 are SEHNR and FQNEAQ (reference sequence). The CDR3 loop spans 14 amino acids. Trimming shortened V by 2 bases and J by 5 bases, and 12 bases separated the two germline ends. The chain's CDR3 is CASSLTGTDYGYTF. CDR3 nucleotide sequence: TGTGCCAGCAGCTTAACCGGGACGGATTATGGCTACACCTTC.

This chain links TRBV11-2 with TRBJ2-1; no clear D gene. This CDR3 is 14 amino acids long. Germline CDR1 is SGHAT and CDR2 is FQNNGV. The V end lost 6 bases, the J end lost 2 bases, and 11 bases lay between the germline ends. This chain's CDR3 is CASRGKGAYNEQFF. The CDR3 nucleotides read TGTGCCAGCAGAGGGAAGGGTGCCTACAATGAGCAGTTCTTC.